This T cell receptor beta chain was obtained from a study of blood T cell repertoires in COVID-19. Study in general: T cells, B-cell-depleted T cells, or PBMCs supplied cDNA or gDNA.

This CDR3 is built from 15 residues. Germline V lookup: CDR1 SGHRS, CDR2 YFSETQ. Losses at the gene ends were 4 bases for V and 1 base for J; bases not matched to a gene: 3. Sequenced by immunoSEQ multiplex PCR; TCRdb stores in-frame clones only, minus some. The sample includes 100,000 to 120,000 clones, about 88% of them seen just once. Input material: peripheral blood. The receptor was isolated from a man aged 40-49 years with acute or convalescent COVID-19. The chain employs TRBV5-1 and TRBJ1-1; 11 bases are shared with TRBD1. The CDR3 protein is CASSTGTGGNTEAFF. As DNA, the CDR3 is TGCGCCAGCAGCACCGGGACAGGGGGGAACACTGAAGCTTTCTTT.